A single sample gave rise to the 15 T cell receptor beta chains below, sequenced in a study of cytomegalovirus exposure and HLA in healthy donors (dated by TCRdb to about 2017). Library method: the immunoSEQ multiplex PCR assay. For the multiplex PCR, a mixture combining 60 forward primers for TCR Vbeta segments and 13 reverse primers for TCR Jbeta segments was used. TCRdb took this table from immuneACCESS and kept in-frame rearrangements with V and J called. Such tables lack part of the clones; where checked against another copy, unresolved V genes explain under half of the gap, and the rest is unexplained. The sample yields over 100,000 clones; over 60% were counted once. Of the sample, over 4.5% is held by the ten largest clones. The sample comprised PBMCs. Every receptor here comes from a woman aged 18-29 years in good health and CMV-seropositive.

The chain links TRBV11-2 to TRBJ1-2, with 7 bases aligning to TRBD1. Per the germline V gene, CDR1 is SGHAT and CDR2 is FQNNGV. The CDR3 contains 13 residues. The ends lost 5 bases at V and 4 bases at J; junction bases unmatched: 4. The CDR3 nucleotides read TGTGCCAGCAGCATGACAGGGCCCTATGGCTACACCTTC. Amino acids: CASSMTGPYGYTF.

CDR3 nucleotides: TGCAGCGCACACTACACTCGGGGCAATGAGCAGTTCTTC. Translation: CSAHYTRGNEQFF. This rearrangement joins TRBV29-1 to TRBJ2-1; tentatively, D is TRBD2 (5 bases). Germline-derived CDR1 and CDR2 are SQVTM and ANQGSEA. V dropped 7 bases and J dropped 6 bases, with 16 bases sitting between them. The CDR3 is 13 amino acids.

The chain joins TRBV12-5 to TRBJ2-7; TRBD2 matches 11 bases. This CDR3 is 20 amino acids long. J lost 0 bases, V lost 0 bases, and 13 bases had no gene match. The V gene's germline CDR1 is LGHNT and CDR2 FRNRAP. In nucleotides, the CDR3 is TGTGCTAGTGGTTTGGTCGGCCGTAGCGGGAGGGACCTTAGCTCCTACGAGCAGTACTTC. Residues: CASGLVGRSGRDLSSYEQYF.

Only a few counts were recorded for this clone. The CDR3, as DNA: TGTGCCAGCGGGACTAGCGGGGGCTACGAGCAGTACTTC. Translated, it gives CASGTSGGYEQYF. This chain connects TRBV9 to TRBJ2-7; 14 bases align to TRBD2. There are 13 residues in the CDR3. Germline V gene sequence: CDR1 SGDLS, CDR2 YYNGEE. The V segment lost 7 bases and the J segment 3 bases; nucleotides outside the gene matches: 0.

This clone was observed a few times. The V and J genes are TRBV5-1 and TRBJ2-1, with 7 bases aligning to TRBD2. The ends lost 1 base at V and 2 bases at J; junction bases unmatched: 6. The CDR3 has 16 amino acids. Germline CDR1 is SGHRS and CDR2 is YFSETQ. This chain's CDR3 is CASSLSREFTYNEQFF. CDR3 sequence (DNA): TGCGCCAGCAGCTTGTCGCGGGAGTTCACCTACAATGAGCAGTTCTTC.

V usage is TRBV28 and J usage is TRBJ1-1; TRBD1 aligns across 10 bases. CDR1 and CDR2 from the germline V gene are MDHEN and SYDVKM. V was pared by 4 bases and J by 6 bases, with 14 bases of the junction left unmatched. This CDR3 has 17 amino acids. CDR3 sequence (DNA): TGTGCCAGCAGTTCGCCGGGGACAGGGGTGAGGGTCGCTGAAGCTTTCTTT. Its translation: CASSSPGTGVRVAEAFF.

The V and J genes are TRBV6-6 and TRBJ2-1; TRBD2 aligns across 13 bases. The CDR3 contains 16 residues. The germline V gene has CDR1 MNHNY and CDR2 SVGAGI (reference sequence). Germline trimming cut 6 bases from V and 9 bases from J; bases unmatched to any gene: 11. CDR3 in DNA: TGTGCCAGCAGCCAACAGGGACTAGCGGGAAGCGGTGAGCAGTTCTTC. Amino acids: CASSQQGLAGSGEQFF.

The chain has TRBV5-6 and TRBJ2-1, with D possibly being TRBD2 (5 bases). This CDR3 comprises 14 residues. Trimming removed 1 base at V and 8 bases at J, with 13 bases between. The germline V gene encodes CDR1 SGHDT and CDR2 YYEEEE. CDR3 amino acids: CASSLLLGGHEQFF. The DNA for the CDR3 is TGTGCCAGCAGCTTGTTGCTCGGCGGGCATGAGCAGTTCTTC.

This chain links TRBV7-9 with TRBJ2-7; 12 positions agree with TRBD2. Trimming cost V 4 bases and J 6 bases; bases outside gene matches: 1. This CDR3 spans 13 amino acids. Germline V gene sequence: CDR1 SEHNR, CDR2 FQNEAQ (reference sequence). CDR3 sequence: CASSSTSGSEQYF. The CDR3, as DNA: TGTGCCAGCAGCTCGACTAGCGGGAGCGAGCAGTACTTC.

The chain recombines TRBV1 with TRBJ1-4; the table's D gene call, TRBD1, was not cross checked with the DNA. TRBV1 is a recognized pseudogene. There are 17 residues in the CDR3. The CDR3 nucleotides read TGCACCAGCAGCCAAGGTCAATCACAGCCTCCTAATGAAAAACTGTTTTTT. It specifies CTSSQGQSQPPNEKLFF.

The CDR3 loop reads CASSEGRTSGGGQYF. The CDR3 region has the DNA TGTGCCAGCAGTGAAGGGCGGACTAGCGGGGGGGGTCAGTATTTT. The J gene is TRBJ2-3, the V gene TRBV2, with TRBD2 matching 15 bases. J gave up 12 bases and V 1 base, and 5 bases lay outside the gene matches. The CDR3 sequence is 15 residues long. CDR1 SNHLY and CDR2 FYNNEI come from the germline V gene.

The chain uses TRBV14 and TRBJ1-1; D might be TRBD1 (5 bases). Trimming removed 4 bases at V and 1 base at J, with 7 bases between. CDR3 length equals 13 residues. Germline V gene data show CDR1 as SGHDN and CDR2 as FVKESK. The CDR3 bases are TGTGCCAGCAGCCCGACAGCGAACACTGAAGCTTTCTTT. Protein product: CASSPTANTEAFF. The full variable domain, rest sourced from reference TRBV14 and TRBJ1-1, is EAGVTQFPSHSVIEKGQTVTLRCDPISGHDNLYWYRRVMGKEIKFLLHFVKESKQDESGMPNNRFLAERTGGTYSTLKVQPAELEDSGVYFCASSPTANTEAFFGQGTRLTVV.

The chain combines TRBV29-1 with TRBJ2-7; 14 nucleotides align to TRBD2. CDR3 length equals 15 residues. The V segment lost 4 bases and the J segment 4 bases; nucleotides outside the gene matches: 6. The germline V gene has CDR1 SQVTM and CDR2 ANQGSEA. CDR3 sequence (DNA): TGCAGCGTTGGCGGGACTAGCGGGAGTTATTACGAGCAGTACTTC. The encoded protein is CSVGGTSGSYYEQYF.

This clone showed up just a few times. CDR3 loop: CASSLGGGIDGYTF. The CDR3 DNA reads as TGCGCCAGCAGCTTGGGCGGCGGGATTGATGGCTACACCTTC. The V call is TRBV5-1, the J call TRBJ1-2; D gene unclear. The germline V gene has CDR1 SGHRS and CDR2 YFSETQ. This CDR3 contains 14 residues. Trimming pared 0 bases from V and 6 bases from J, leaving 12 bases between.

The chain combines TRBV27 with TRBJ1-1, with D maybe TRBD1 (5 bases). V gave up 0 bases and J gave up 2 bases, with 10 bases separating them. This CDR3 is built from 15 residues. The germline V gene has CDR1 MNHEY and CDR2 SMNVEV (reference sequence). CDR3 DNA sequence: TGTGCCAGCAGTTTATCGTTGGGGGGAAACACTGAAGCTTTCTTT. Protein: CASSLSLGGNTEAFF.